This is a list of T cell receptor beta chains from one sample in a study of patients and donors after allogeneic stem cell transplantation. Via MiXCR, TCRdb re-called the RT-PCR reads, giving one row per CDR3 protein. Here the sample spans tens of thousands of distinct CDR3 sequences, roughly 50% being singletons. Sequenced: blood, either unsorted or a sorted T cell fraction (not recorded which). Receptors were obtained from a human donor who was either an allogeneic HSCT recipient or a stem cell or donor lymphocyte infusion donor (not recorded which). It is not recorded whose cells these are; they may come from a transplant donor. Each CDR3 is given with its conserved first and last residue. The order of the fields is CDR3 protein, V gene, J gene, D gene. The D gene is left open where the match is weak.

CDR3 protein: CSARQGGRNQPQHF; V gene: TRBV20-1; J gene: TRBJ1-5; D gene: TRBD1
CDR3 protein: CASSQGQLSYEQYF; V gene: TRBV27; J gene: TRBJ2-7; D gene: NA
CDR3 protein: CASSLDRRNQPQHF; V gene: TRBV7-2; J gene: TRBJ1-5; D gene: NA
CDR3 protein: CASSFAFGQGKVVLHF; V gene: TRBV5-1; J gene: TRBJ1-6; D gene: NA
CDR3 protein: CASGYSEAFF; V gene: TRBV6-5; J gene: TRBJ1-1; D gene: NA
CDR3 protein: CASSFSRGQPQHF; V gene: TRBV7-2; J gene: TRBJ1-5; D gene: NA
CDR3 protein: CSARDRSPGAHGYTF; V gene: TRBV20-1; J gene: TRBJ1-2; D gene: NA
CDR3 protein: CASSLQMLQQPQHF; V gene: TRBV7-2; J gene: TRBJ1-5; D gene: NA
CDR3 protein: CASSLTGLDSPLHF; V gene: TRBV28; J gene: TRBJ1-6; D gene: NA
CDR3 protein: CASSWPGLLNTEAFF; V gene: TRBV6-2/TRBV6-3; J gene: TRBJ1-1; D gene: NA
CDR3 protein: CASSKEGHRNQPQHF; V gene: TRBV7-2; J gene: TRBJ1-5; D gene: NA
CDR3 protein: CASSFGGETQYF; V gene: TRBV27; J gene: TRBJ2-5; D gene: NA
CDR3 protein: CASSLLREVGTEAFF; V gene: TRBV28; J gene: TRBJ1-1; D gene: NA
CDR3 protein: CATSRQWAFGLNNEQFF; V gene: TRBV15; J gene: TRBJ2-1; D gene: NA
CDR3 protein: CASSPGTSGYGYTF; V gene: TRBV27; J gene: TRBJ1-2; D gene: NA
CDR3 protein: CASSQDWGRLAADTQYF; V gene: TRBV4-3; J gene: TRBJ2-3; D gene: TRBD2
CDR3 protein: CASSQGTADKSNEKLFF; V gene: TRBV4-1; J gene: TRBJ1-4; D gene: NA
CDR3 protein: CASTDSGEETQYF; V gene: TRBV19; J gene: TRBJ2-5; D gene: TRBD2
CDR3 protein: CASRAGKNTEAFF; V gene: TRBV27; J gene: TRBJ1-1; D gene: NA
CDR3 protein: CASSSQDTYGYTF; V gene: TRBV28; J gene: TRBJ1-2; D gene: NA
CDR3 protein: CASSYGRESTDTQYF; V gene: TRBV6-5; J gene: TRBJ2-3; D gene: TRBD2
CDR3 protein: CASRLLAGGFPDTQCF; V gene: TRBV6-5; J gene: TRBJ2-3; D gene: TRBD2
CDR3 protein: CASSRTGGSYSNQPQHF; V gene: TRBV6-1; J gene: TRBJ1-5; D gene: TRBD1